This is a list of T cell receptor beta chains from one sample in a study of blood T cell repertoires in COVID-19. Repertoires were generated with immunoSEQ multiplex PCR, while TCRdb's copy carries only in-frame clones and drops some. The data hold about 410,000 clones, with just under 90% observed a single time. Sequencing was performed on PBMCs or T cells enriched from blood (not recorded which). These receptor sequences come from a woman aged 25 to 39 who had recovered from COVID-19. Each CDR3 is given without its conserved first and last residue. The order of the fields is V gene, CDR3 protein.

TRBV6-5 ATRGAYEQY
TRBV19 ASSTLPFAEGLREQF
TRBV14 ASSRLWTGDNSPLH
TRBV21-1 ASSKGLGPRVSYGYT
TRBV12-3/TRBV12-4 ASSFRGLGGYT
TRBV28 ASSLDSGTDTQY
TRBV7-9 ASSLDRRNTGELF
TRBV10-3 AISSGSTGELF
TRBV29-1 SVSPLAGYGYT
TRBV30 AWSSTGRSEQF
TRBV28 ASSLAGLEQY
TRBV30 AWISSSYEQY
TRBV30 AWSGRRGQPQH
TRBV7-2 AIRGGSIYEQY
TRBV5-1 ASSLEGAPRGYT
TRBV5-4 ASSGLAGGQETQY
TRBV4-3 ASSQDLGTANTGELF